This entry lists 30 T cell receptor beta chains sequenced from one sample in a study of cytomegalovirus exposure and HLA in healthy donors (dated by TCRdb to about 2017). Library prep was done by the immunoSEQ multiplex PCR assay. For the multiplex PCR, a mixture combining 60 forward primers for TCR Vbeta segments and 13 reverse primers for TCR Jbeta segments was used. Sourced from immuneACCESS, this table was stored by TCRdb with only in-frame sequences that have V and J called. A share of the clones is absent; for the studies checked, an unresolved V gene accounts for under half, and the remainder has no known explanation. In this sample the table shows about 120,000 clones, approximately 80% of which occur a single time. The top ten clonotypes cover under 5% of the sample. Material: PBMCs. The receptors stem from a woman under 40 in good health and CMV-seronegative.

This chain joins TRBV19 and TRBJ2-7; no reliable D call. Germline CDR1 and CDR2: LNHDA and SQIVND (reference sequence). The CDR3 contains 15 residues. V was pared by 0 bases and J by 3 bases, with 12 bases between. CDR3 residues: CASSIDLGPHYEQYF. Here the CDR3 DNA reads TGTGCCAGTAGTATAGATCTAGGTCCGCACTACGAGCAGTACTTC.

This clone was picked up one time. The chain carries TRBV28 and TRBJ2-2; the D is unclear. Germline V gene lookup returns CDR1 MDHEN and CDR2 SYDVKM. The CDR3 contains 11 residues. The ends were cut back, 3 bases at V and 8 bases at J, with 4 bases in the middle. The DNA for the CDR3 is TGTGCCAGCAGTTTCTCTGGGGAGCTGTTTTTT. Encoded protein: CASSFSGELFF.

This clone was found once. The rearrangement joins TRBV27 to TRBJ1-2; D is perhaps TRBD1 (6 bases). The CDR3 is 14 residues long. Trimming took 0 bases from V and 8 from J, leaving 13 bases between them. Germline V lookup: CDR1 MNHEY, CDR2 SMNVEV (reference sequence). For the CDR3, the DNA is TGTGCCAGCAGTTTATCTGGCAGGGGCAGGGGCTACACCTTC. This sequence encodes CASSLSGRGRGYTF.

The genes are TRBV2 and TRBJ2-7; perhaps TRBD1 as D (6 bases). Trimming shortened V by 11 bases and J by 2 bases, and 16 bases separated the two germline ends. This CDR3 has 13 amino acids. The germline gives CDR1 SNHLY, CDR2 FYNNEI. CDR3 sequence (DNA): TGTGCCTGTAAAATGGGACATACCTACGAGCAGTACTTC. This encodes CACKMGHTYEQYF.

This clone was observed a handful of times. The rearrangement uses TRBV28 and TRBJ2-7; 7 positions match TRBD2. Trimming removed 3 bases from V and 3 bases from J; junction bases left unmatched: 5. CDR3 length equals 14 residues. CDR1 is MDHEN and CDR2 is SYDVKM in the germline V gene. The CDR3 region is CASSFGRRGYEQYF. The CDR3 nucleotides are TGTGCCAGCAGTTTCGGGAGGCGAGGCTACGAGCAGTACTTC.

V gene TRBV27 combines with J gene TRBJ2-2, with D possibly matching TRBD2 (5 bases). CDR3 length: 16 residues. The V end was cut by 6 bases, the J end by 1 base, with 15 bases between. Germline CDR1 reads MNHEY; CDR2 reads SMNVEV (reference sequence). The CDR3, as DNA: TGTGCCAGCAGCGCAAGAGGGATTAGGAACACCGGGGAGCTGTTTTTT. Protein: CASSARGIRNTGELFF.

The chain uses TRBV6-5 and TRBJ1-2, with no clear D. Trimming stripped 8 bases from V and 1 base from J, with 11 bases between. The CDR3 runs to 13 residues. Germline V CDR1 and CDR2: MNHEY, SVGAGI. CDR3 in amino acids: CASGPPFNYGYTF. For the CDR3, the DNA is TGTGCCAGCGGCCCACCGTTTAACTATGGCTACACCTTC.

The chain is built from TRBV5-4 and TRBJ2-7; 14 nucleotides line up with TRBD2. The germline V gene encodes CDR1 SGHNT and CDR2 YYREEE (reference sequence). The CDR3 covers 18 residues. V gave up 4 bases and J gave up 1 base; unmatched junction bases: 10. The CDR3 protein is CASSPGLAGDGVSYEQYF. For the CDR3, the DNA is TGTGCCAGCAGCCCGGGACTAGCGGGAGACGGGGTTTCCTACGAGCAGTACTTC.

For this clone: A junction boundary mismatches the germline segment, possibly from a read error. The chain is built from TRBV7-9 and TRBJ2-5; perhaps TRBD2 as D (6 bases). The CDR3 loop spans 14 amino acids. Germline-derived CDR1 and CDR2 are SEHNR and FQNEAQ (reference sequence). The CDR3 region is CSSSFSAGLETQYF. CDR3 DNA: TGTTCCAGCAGCTTTAGCGCGGGACTAGAGACCCAGTACTTC.

The chain recombines TRBV19 with TRBJ2-2; 9 bases line up with TRBD2. The V gene end was trimmed by 6 bases and the J gene end by 2 bases; junction bases not matched to a gene: 4. The germline gives CDR1 LNHDA, CDR2 SQIVND (reference sequence). This CDR3 region has 15 residues. Here the CDR3 reads CASRTGTSNTGELFF. The CDR3 DNA sequence: TGTGCCAGTAGAACCGGGACTAGCAACACCGGGGAGCTGTTTTTT.

The chain has TRBV7-2 and TRBJ2-7; 9 nucleotides match TRBD2. CDR3 length: 16 amino acids. Germline-derived CDR1 and CDR2 are SGHTA and FQGNSA. The J segment lost 3 bases and the V segment lost 5 bases, leaving 11 bases of the junction unmatched. CDR3 nucleotides: TGTGCCAGCAGCCTAACGGCGGGGGGGTTGGTCTACGAGCAGTACTTC. This codes for CASSLTAGGLVYEQYF.

The count of this clone is one. The chain recombines TRBV7-8 with TRBJ1-5; D unresolved. CDR1 is SGHVS and CDR2 is FQNEAQ in the germline V gene. The CDR3 runs 13 residues. Between the trimmed V and J ends, which lost 2 bases and 5 bases, there was a span of 7 bases. CDR3 in amino acids: CASSLSRDQPQHF. The CDR3 DNA reads TGTGCCAGCAGCTTATCGAGGGATCAGCCCCAGCATTTT.

The chain couples TRBV19 to TRBJ1-3; D is perhaps TRBD1 (5 bases). The CDR3 consists of 13 residues. From germline, CDR1 is LNHDA and CDR2 SQIVND (reference sequence). V lost 7 bases and J lost 3, with 10 bases in between. DNA of the CDR3: TGTGCCAGTACCAGGGACTTTGGAAACACCATATATTTT. This sequence encodes CASTRDFGNTIYF.

The DNA for the CDR3 is TGTGCCAGTAGTCCCTTTTCTAGCGGGAGAGGGTACGAGCAGTACTTC. This translates into CASSPFSSGRGYEQYF. V usage is TRBV19 and J usage is TRBJ2-5; TRBD2 matches at 10 bases. The J call is uncertain, as TRBJ2-7 better fits the DNA end. Germline values: CDR1 LNHDA, CDR2 SQIVND (reference sequence). The CDR3 extends over 16 amino acids.

The rearrangement uses TRBV29-1 and TRBJ2-1; weak D call: TRBD2 (5 bases). This CDR3 contains 12 residues. Germline V CDR1 and CDR2: SQVTM, ANQGSEA. Between the trimmed V and J ends, which lost 3 bases and 6 bases, there was a span of 9 bases. Here the CDR3 reads CSVDGNRNEQFF. CDR3 sequence (DNA): TGCAGCGTTGACGGGAATCGCAATGAGCAGTTCTTC.

The genes are TRBV2 and TRBJ1-1; D may be TRBD1 (6 bases). Per the germline V gene, CDR1 is SNHLY and CDR2 is FYNNEI. V gave up 7 bases and J gave up 1 base, with 16 bases separating them. This CDR3 spans 15 amino acids. The CDR3 loop is CASTWGRVSNTEAFF. CDR3 nucleotides: TGTGCCAGCACGTGGGGGCGGGTGTCGAACACTGAAGCTTTCTTT.

The CDR3 sequence: CASSPPMTVTYEQYF. The CDR3 nucleotides are TGTGCCAGCAGTCCCCCGATGACAGTCACCTACGAGCAGTACTTC. This sequence joins TRBV27 and TRBJ2-7; perhaps TRBD1 as D (5 bases). Trimming removed 5 bases from V and 2 bases from J, with 16 bases in between. The CDR3 is 15 amino acids. CDR1 is MNHEY and CDR2 is SMNVEV in the germline V gene (reference sequence).

The CDR3 bases are TGTGCCAGCGGCATCGGGACTTCTAGCACAGATACGCAGTATTTT. Translated: CASGIGTSSTDTQYF. The rearrangement joins TRBV19 to TRBJ2-3; tentatively, D is TRBD2 (6 bases). Germline V CDR1 and CDR2: LNHDA, SQIVND (reference sequence). V lost 9 bases and J lost 0, with 16 bases in between. The CDR3 totals 15 residues.

The chain joins TRBV5-1 to TRBJ2-2, with D tentatively TRBD2 (6 bases). The V end was cut by 7 bases, the J end by 1 base, with 8 bases between. CDR1 is SGHRS and CDR2 is YFSETQ in the germline V gene. This CDR3 is built from 13 residues. In DNA form, the CDR3 reads TGCGCCAGCCGGCGGGAGAACACCGGGGAGCTGTTTTTT. This codes for CASRRENTGELFF.

This chain connects TRBV6-6 to TRBJ2-5, with D uncertain. The CDR3 has 14 amino acids. Germline CDR1 is MNHNY and CDR2 is SVGAGI (reference sequence). V was cut by 3 bases and J by 2 bases, with 10 bases left in between. The CDR3 loop reads CASSYPGLQETQYF. Written as DNA, the CDR3 is TGTGCCAGCAGTTATCCAGGCCTACAAGAGACCCAGTACTTC.

The genes are TRBV9 and TRBJ1-5; D may be TRBD1 (5 bases). CDR3 length: 15 amino acids. Trimming stripped 6 bases from V and 2 bases from J, with 15 bases between. In germline, CDR1 is SGDLS, CDR2 YYNGEE. The CDR3 sequence is CASTPGGSGNQPQHF. In DNA, the CDR3 is TGTGCCAGCACCCCGGGGGGGTCGGGCAATCAGCCCCAGCATTTT.

This clone has a handful of counts. The chain joins TRBV10-3 to TRBJ1-2; 8 bases are a match to TRBD1. The V and J ends lost 6 bases and 2 bases, in that order; junction bases with no gene match: 8. Germline V lookup: CDR1 ENHRY, CDR2 SYGVKD. CDR3 length equals 15 residues. DNA of the CDR3: TGTGCCATCAGCACCGACAGGGGAATAAACTATGGCTACACCTTC. Translated, it gives CAISTDRGINYGYTF.

This clone appeared a few times. J is TRBJ2-4 and V is TRBV5-4; a possible D gene is TRBD2 (6 bases). V shed 4 bases and J shed 0 bases, with 17 bases lying between them. This CDR3 region has 17 residues. Germline-derived CDR1 and CDR2 are SGHNT and YYREEE (reference sequence). The CDR3 sequence is CASSPEGTSPAKNIQYF. CDR3 in DNA: TGTGCCAGCAGCCCGGAGGGGACGTCGCCAGCCAAAAACATTCAGTACTTC.

This rearrangement joins TRBV28 to TRBJ2-1, with TRBD2 identical over 7 bases. V was clipped by 5 bases and J by 3 bases; unmatched bases: 16. CDR1 and CDR2 (germline): MDHEN, SYDVKM. The CDR3 contains 18 residues. CDR3 bases: TGTGCCAGCAGTCCAAGAAGGGGAGCGGGGTTCGGCTACAATGAGCAGTTCTTC. It is translated as CASSPRRGAGFGYNEQFF.

This rearrangement joins TRBV9 to TRBJ2-3; maybe TRBD2 (5 bases). The CDR3 loop spans 18 amino acids. Germline assignment: CDR1 SGDLS and CDR2 YYNGEE. The V end was cut by 0 bases, the J end by 3 bases, with 20 bases between. The CDR3 nucleotides read TGTGCCAGCAGCGTAGGCCGCATGAGGGCGGGCCTAACAGATACGCAGTATTTT. Its translation: CASSVGRMRAGLTDTQYF.

The V and J genes are TRBV27 and TRBJ2-7; 12 bases are shared with TRBD1. CDR1 and CDR2 from the germline V gene are MNHEY and SMNVEV (reference sequence). This CDR3 has 18 amino acids. The J segment lost 6 bases and the V segment lost 1 base, leaving 13 bases of the junction unmatched. The DNA for the CDR3 is TGTGCCAGCAGTTTATTCGGCCCTACCGGGACAGGGGGCCCCGAGCAGTACTTC. It translates to CASSLFGPTGTGGPEQYF.

The rearrangement links TRBV4-3 to TRBJ2-1, with 13 positions matching TRBD2. Trimming removed 0 bases from V and 9 bases from J; junction bases left unmatched: 11. The CDR3 runs 18 residues. CDR1 is LGHNA, CDR2 YSLEER, per germline. The CDR3 region is CASSQDRTSGRLVGEQFF. CDR3 DNA: TGCGCCAGCAGCCAAGATAGGACTAGCGGGAGATTGGTAGGTGAGCAGTTCTTC.

The V call is TRBV6-5, the J call TRBJ2-5; D may be TRBD1 (6 bases). The germline V gene has CDR1 MNHEY and CDR2 SVGAGI. CDR3 size: 13 residues. The V and J ends lost 2 bases and 6 bases respectively, with 10 bases between them. CDR3: CASSYRDKKTQYF. The CDR3 DNA reads TGTGCCAGCAGTTACCGGGACAAGAAGACCCAGTACTTC.

This chain uses TRBV27 with TRBJ2-2; TRBD2 matches 10 bases. The CDR3 covers 16 residues. The J segment lost 10 bases and the V segment lost 0 bases, leaving 8 bases of the junction unmatched. Germline V lookup: CDR1 MNHEY, CDR2 SMNVEV (reference sequence). CDR3 residues: CASSLSPSGSLQELFF. As DNA, the CDR3 is TGTGCCAGCAGTTTATCTCCTAGCGGGAGTCTCCAGGAGCTGTTTTTT.

J is TRBJ2-7 and V is TRBV7-9; D gene uncertain. Germline-derived CDR1 and CDR2 are SEHNR and FQNEAQ (reference sequence). V was pared by 5 bases and J by 4 bases, with 6 bases between. This CDR3 spans 11 amino acids. This chain's CDR3 is CASSQQYEQYF. Written as DNA, the CDR3 is TGTGCCAGCAGCCAACAATACGAGCAGTACTTC.